What follows is one T cell receptor beta chain and its context. Its antigen is not known. The data were obtained in a study of vaccination effects on CD4 cells after COVID-19. Study details: Cultures used more than 1.5 million PBMC per well, roughly 11 IU/ml IL-2 and about 10 ug/ml peptides.

The V end was cut by 6 bases, the J end by 2 bases, with 10 bases between. This CDR3 is built from 13 residues. The germline V gene encodes CDR1 WNHNN and CDR2 SYGVQD (reference sequence). Study-wide results and limits: By a late point after vaccination, infection- and vaccine-induced clones had shrunk markedly through clonal contraction.

Researchers isolated CD4+ T cells once roughly nine days of culture had elapsed. Each participant received a vaccine that was either BNT162b2 or mRNA-1273, given as two doses. Having tested negative for nucleocapsid antibodies, the vaccine recipients showed no prior SARS-CoV-2 infection. Cultures received IL-2 medium that replaced half the medium on days 3 and 7. TCRdb keeps only in-frame clones here, not all; method: immunoSEQ multiplex PCR. Here the sample spans tens of thousands of clones, roughly 75% being singletons. The clonotype comes from a human donor who received a COVID-19 vaccine. The V call is TRBV10-1, the J call TRBJ1-1; D not certain. Material: CD4+ T cells from PBMCs cultured without peptide, obtained after COVID-19 vaccination. The CDR3 sequence: CASRQSLNTEAFF. For the CDR3, the DNA is TGCGCCAGCAGACAGAGTCTAAACACTGAAGCTTTCTTT.